This T cell receptor beta chain was identified in a study of blood T cell repertoires in COVID-19. The table came from immunoSEQ multiplex PCR; TCRdb's copy has only in-frame clones and leaves some out. The sample holds roughly 120,000 clones, approximately 87% seen once. The CDR3 has 15 amino acids. V was shortened by 6 bases and J by 2 bases, with 17 bases between the two germline ends. CDR1 is LNHDA and CDR2 is SQIVND in the germline V gene (reference sequence). This rearrangement joins TRBV19 to TRBJ2-7; D unresolved. The TCR originated in a young man with acute or convalescent COVID-19. Sequencing was performed on peripheral blood. CDR3 residues: CASSPASTATYEQYF. Here the CDR3 DNA reads TGTGCCAGTAGCCCAGCAAGTACAGCCACCTACGAGCAGTACTTC. The variable domain in full, with the rest retrieved from reference TRBV19 and TRBJ2-7, is DGGITQSPKYLFRKEGQNVTLSCEQNLNHDAMYWYRQDPGQGLRLIYYSQIVNDFQKGDIAEGYSVSREKKESFPLTVTSAQKNPTAFYLCASSPASTATYEQYFGPGTRLTVT.